This record concerns one TCR beta chain sequence. This clonotype occurred a few times. What antigen it recognizes has not been identified. Per-nucleotide qualities are absent, and no much larger clonotype sits a single base away. These data come from a study of type 1 regulatory T cells (dated by TCRdb to the early 2020s). Background for the entire study: An in vitro protocol by which a Tr1-enriched, alloantigen-specific CD4 T cell product named T-allo10 was generated was characterized in the study. T-allo10 was being tested clinically in patients with hematological malignancies who were undergoing allogeneic hematopoietic stem cell transplantation. Beyond this particular receptor, the publication reports: A more restricted TCR repertoire was observed in Tr1 cells than in non-Tr1 cells, and this restriction was interpreted in the study as alloantigen-induced clonal expansion.

From cysteine to phenylalanine, the CDR3 is 14 amino acids long. Only CDR3 DNA is held: 42 bases, read in frame from base 1. The germline V gene yields SGHRS for CDR1 and YFSETQ for CDR2. The V end loses 6 bases and the J end loses 4 bases, and a stretch of 14 bases separates them. The sequencer listed for this sample is Illumina MiSeq. The raw public data were reprocessed by TCRdb itself: fastp quality trimming at Q25, MiXCR clonotype calling, in-frame beta chains only. Rows merge per CDR3 protein into single entries with the most common DNA and genes. The sample yields around 64,000 distinct CDR3 sequences; around 21% were counted once. The ten largest clones take up 8.3% of the sample.

The sequence came from a human donor in good health. Recombination linked TRBV5-1 to TRBJ2-1; perhaps TRBD2 is the D gene, with 6 bases matching. The sample consisted of cultured type 1 regulatory T (Tr1) cells, either the whole culture or a sorted fraction (not recorded which). The sample's cell subset or site, from its label and the paper: type 1 regulatory T cells sorted from the T-allo10 product. The CDR3 amino acid sequence is: CASNLEGRYNEQFF. Here is the DNA: TGCGCCAGCAATCTGGAGGGGAGATACAATGAGCAGTTCTTC.